Shown below are 11 T cell receptor beta chains from a single sample sequenced in a study of T cells in Graves' hyperthyroidism and ophthalmopathy. Amplified TCR beta CDR3 regions derived from RNA transcripts. TCR CDR3 regions were first amplified by RT-PCR with HTBI primers. Using its own MiXCR run on the multiplex PCR reads, TCRdb lists one record per CDR3 protein. The repertoire holds about 210,000 distinct CDR3 sequences, with about a sixth as singletons. Input material: blood. The origin of the receptors is a man aged 50 to 60 with Graves' hyperthyroidism.

J is TRBJ2-6 and V is TRBV11-3, with D possibly matching TRBD1 (6 bases). CDR1 and CDR2 from the germline V gene are SGHNT and YENEEA. V was clipped by 5 bases and J by 12 bases, with 17 bases between them. There are 14 residues in the CDR3. For the CDR3, the DNA is TGTGCCAGCAGCCTCAGGGGCCACTCGACCGTCCTGACTTTC. It is translated as CASSLRGHSTVLTF.

Many counts were recorded for this clonotype. The chain recombines TRBV30 with TRBJ2-1, with TRBD2 matching 8 bases. This CDR3 spans 13 amino acids. The junction had 8 bases not matched to a gene; V was cut back by 3 bases and J by 10 bases. Germline V gives CDR1 GTSNPN, CDR2 SVGIG (reference sequence). The CDR3 region is CAWRTSATPEQFF. The CDR3 DNA reads TGTGCCTGGAGGACTAGCGCCACCCCCGAGCAGTTCTTC.

This chain connects TRBV5-1 to TRBJ2-1, with D perhaps TRBD1 (5 bases). CDR1 and CDR2 (germline): SGHRS, YFSETQ. This CDR3 has 14 residues. Trimming took off 3 bases at V and 5 bases at J, with 12 bases between the two ends. As DNA, the CDR3 is TGCGCCAGCAGCTCGTCAGGGATTAACAATGAGCAGTTCTTC. Encoded protein: CASSSSGINNEQFF.

This clonotype was seen a few times. A read error may explain this, as a much larger clone is one base away. V is TRBV3-1 and J is TRBJ2-5, with D possibly TRBD2 on 5 matching bases. Trimming removed 1 base from V and 5 bases from J, with 11 bases in between. Germline V gene data show CDR1 as LGHDT and CDR2 as YNNKEL (reference sequence). This CDR3 spans 14 amino acids. This CDR3 is CASSQGERPETQYF. Written as DNA, the CDR3 is TGTGCCAGCAGCCAAGGGGAGCGGCCGGAGACCCAGTACTTC.

The chain joins TRBV19 to TRBJ2-2; D is possibly TRBD1 (6 bases). V gave up 5 bases and J gave up 7 bases, with 14 bases separating them. CDR3 size: 14 residues. CDR1 and CDR2 from the germline V gene are LNHDA and SQIVND (reference sequence). For the CDR3, the DNA is TGTGCCAGTAGTCTCGGACAGACTCTCGGGGAGCTGTTTTTT. Its protein is CASSLGQTLGELFF.

V usage is TRBV7-9 and J usage is TRBJ2-5, with D perhaps TRBD2 (5 bases). The CDR3 totals 13 residues. V was cut by 3 bases and J by 7 bases, with 12 bases left in between. CDR1 SEHNR and CDR2 FQNEAQ come from the germline V gene (reference sequence). Written as DNA, the CDR3 is TGTGCCAGCAGCTTGACTACCCAGGCGACCCAGTACTTC. Translated, it gives CASSLTTQATQYF.

This clonotype was observed at least ten times. The chain couples TRBV7-9 to TRBJ2-1, with D tentatively TRBD1 or TRBD2 (6 bases each). CDR1 is SEHNR and CDR2 is FQNEAQ in the germline V gene (reference sequence). Trimming removed 3 bases from V and 2 bases from J, with 11 bases in between. The CDR3 contains 15 residues. The CDR3 sequence is CASSLGGRAYNEQFF. In nucleotides, the CDR3 is TGTGCCAGCAGCTTGGGGGGCCGGGCCTACAATGAGCAGTTCTTC.

The chain links TRBV18 to TRBJ2-4; 9 nucleotides line up with TRBD1. Germline CDR1 is KGHSH and CDR2 is LQKENI. The CDR3 runs 15 residues. Trimming removed 6 bases from V and 5 bases from J; junction bases left unmatched: 8. The CDR3 DNA sequence: TGTGCCAGCTCTCCCGGGACAGGGAACGAAAACATTCAGTACTTC. The encoded protein is CASSPGTGNENIQYF.

In this sample, this clonotype turned up a few times. V gene TRBV5-1 combines with J gene TRBJ2-5, with D possibly TRBD2 on 6 matching bases. V gave up 2 bases and J gave up 1 base, with 9 bases separating them. CDR1 is SGHRS, CDR2 YFSETQ, per germline. The CDR3 sequence is 14 residues long. In nucleotides, the CDR3 is TGCGCCAGCAGCTTCTATAGCGGCCAAGAGACCCAGTACTTC. It encodes CASSFYSGQETQYF.

This clonotype was seen at least ten times. The rearrangement joins TRBV11-2 to TRBJ2-1; weak D call: TRBD2 (6 bases). Between the trimmed V and J ends, which lost 1 base and 6 bases, there was a span of 13 bases. CDR1 is SGHAT and CDR2 is FQNNGV in the germline V gene. This CDR3 is built from 15 residues. The CDR3 protein is CASSLGVGSGNEQFF. For the CDR3, the DNA is TGTGCCAGCAGCTTAGGGGTGGGTAGCGGCAATGAGCAGTTCTTC.

This clonotype was counted many times. An end of the junction does not agree with germline; a read error may underlie this. Here the CDR3 DNA reads TGTGCCAGCAGTTTTTGGGGGCAGGGCACTGGAGCTTTCTTT. Translated, it gives CASSFWGQGTGAFF. The V call is TRBV12-3 or TRBV12-4, the J call TRBJ1-1; possible D gene TRBD1, 6 bases. The CDR3 length is 14 residues.